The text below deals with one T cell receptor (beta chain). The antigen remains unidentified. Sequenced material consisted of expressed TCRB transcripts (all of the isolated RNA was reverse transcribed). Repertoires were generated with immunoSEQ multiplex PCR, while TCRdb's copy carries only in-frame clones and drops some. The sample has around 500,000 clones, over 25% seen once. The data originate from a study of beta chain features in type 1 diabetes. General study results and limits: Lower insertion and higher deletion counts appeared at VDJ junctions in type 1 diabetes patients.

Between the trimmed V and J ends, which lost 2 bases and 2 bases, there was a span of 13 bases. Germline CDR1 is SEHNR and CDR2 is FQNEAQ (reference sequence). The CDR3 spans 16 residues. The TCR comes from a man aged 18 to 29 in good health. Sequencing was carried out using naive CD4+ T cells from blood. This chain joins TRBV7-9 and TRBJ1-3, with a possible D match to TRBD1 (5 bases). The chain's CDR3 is CASSLMGPSTGNTIYF. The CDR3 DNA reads TGTGCCAGCAGCTTAATGGGACCGTCCACTGGAAACACCATATATTTT. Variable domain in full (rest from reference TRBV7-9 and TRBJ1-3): DTGVSQNPRHKITKRGQNVTFRCDPISEHNRLYWYRQTLGQGPEFLTYFQNEAQLEKSRLLSDRFSAERPKGSFSTLEIQRTEQGDSAMYLCASSLMGPSTGNTIYFGEGSWLTVV.